Each of the 9 T cell receptor beta chains below was sequenced from the same sample in a study of cytomegalovirus exposure and HLA in healthy donors. Primers: 60 Vbeta forward and 13 Jbeta reverse. Profiling relied on immunoSEQ multiplex PCR, and the TCRdb table lists in-frame clones only, not all of them. Here the sample spans roughly 100,000 clones, over 70% being singletons. Sequences were obtained from PBMCs. The receptors stem from a young man in good health and CMV-seronegative.

The chain is built from TRBV19 and TRBJ2-7; perhaps TRBD1 as D (5 bases). The CDR3 runs to 16 residues. Trimming cost V 5 bases and J 1 base, with 18 bases left between them. Per germline, CDR1 LNHDA and CDR2 SQIVND (reference sequence). The CDR3 coding sequence is TGTGCCAGTAGTGGCTTGGGGCAGGGTGGGTCCTACGAGCAGTACTTC. Protein sequence: CASSGLGQGGSYEQYF.

CDR3 coding DNA: TGTGCCAGTAGTATAGGGAGTAGCGGGGGGAAAGAGACCCAGTACTTC. Its translation is CASSIGSSGGKETQYF. J is TRBJ2-5 and V is TRBV19; TRBD2 aligns across 10 bases. In germline, CDR1 is LNHDA, CDR2 SQIVND (reference sequence). The CDR3 is 16 amino acids. The trim removed 1 base at V and 3 bases at J, leaving 5 bases unmatched.

The J gene is TRBJ2-1, the V gene TRBV27, with TRBD1 matching over 9 bases. Germline V CDR1 and CDR2: MNHEY, SMNVEV (reference sequence). Losses at the gene ends were 5 bases for V and 0 bases for J; bases not matched to a gene: 14. The CDR3 is made up of 19 amino acids. CDR3: CASSPYGTGLNYSYNEQFF. Here the CDR3 DNA reads TGTGCCAGCAGTCCATACGGGACAGGGTTGAACTACTCCTACAATGAGCAGTTCTTC.

The chain uses TRBV7-9 and TRBJ2-2; a possible D gene is TRBD2 (5 bases). The CDR3 runs 16 residues. The ends were cut back, 4 bases at V and 1 base at J, with 13 bases in the middle. CDR1 SEHNR and CDR2 FQNEAQ come from the germline V gene (reference sequence). CDR3 sequence (DNA): TGTGCCAGCAGCTCTATACGAGGGAGGAACACCGGGGAGCTGTTTTTT. Amino acids: CASSSIRGRNTGELFF.

This chain connects TRBV28 to TRBJ2-6; weak D call: TRBD1 (5 bases). Germline V CDR1 and CDR2: MDHEN, SYDVKM. This CDR3 is built from 14 residues. Trimming stripped 8 bases from V and 0 bases from J, with 8 bases between. Here the CDR3 reads CASRQTSGANVLTF. The CDR3 DNA reads TGTGCCAGCCGACAGACCTCTGGGGCCAACGTCCTGACTTTC.

The genes are TRBV10-1 and TRBJ2-3; 8 nucleotides line up with TRBD2. The CDR3 runs to 17 residues. Germline V gene lookup returns CDR1 WNHNN and CDR2 SYGVQD (reference sequence). V shed 0 bases and J 2 bases; nucleotides not matched to a gene: 7. DNA of the CDR3: TGCGCCAGCAGTGAGTCGCAAGCGGGGGACTTCACAGATACGCAGTATTTT. Translated: CASSESQAGDFTDTQYF.

The chain uses TRBV5-1 and TRBJ2-5, with 13 positions matching TRBD2. Germline CDR1 and CDR2: SGHRS and YFSETQ. The ends lost 4 bases at V and 4 bases at J; junction bases unmatched: 7. The CDR3 is 16 amino acids. For the CDR3, the DNA is TGCGCCAGCAGCCTGGTACTAGCGGGGGGGCCAGAGACCCAGTACTTC. It translates to CASSLVLAGGPETQYF.

The chain combines TRBV7-8 with TRBJ2-5, with D perhaps TRBD1 (5 bases). Germline V lookup: CDR1 SGHVS, CDR2 FQNEAQ. Trimming removed 0 bases from V and 0 bases from J, with 8 bases in between. The CDR3 extends over 15 amino acids. CDR3 region: CASSLAWTHQETQYF. The DNA of the CDR3 is TGTGCCAGCAGCTTAGCGTGGACACACCAAGAGACCCAGTACTTC.

The V call is TRBV30, the J call TRBJ1-5, with unresolved D. The CDR3 is 13 amino acids. Germline V gene data show CDR1 as GTSNPN and CDR2 as SVGIG (reference sequence). Trimming took 1 base from V and 6 from J, leaving 10 bases between them. CDR3 sequence: CAWSGTRGQPQHF. DNA of the CDR3: TGTGCCTGGAGTGGAACCCGGGGTCAGCCCCAGCATTTT.